Presented here are 7 T cell receptor beta chains from one specimen sequenced in a study of T cells in localized non-small cell lung cancer. The protocol was immunoSEQ multiplex PCR, while the TCRdb copy is restricted to in-frame clones and leaves out a portion. The repertoire holds around 83,000 clones, around 81% seen once, with roughly a fifth in the top ten. The specimen comprised PBMCs, sampled before any cancer treatment. The receptors were sampled from a man aged 35 to 70 with stage II squamous cell lung carcinoma.

V is TRBV18 and J is TRBJ1-5, with D maybe TRBD1 (5 bases). V was trimmed by 3 bases and J by 3 bases, leaving 9 bases between them. This CDR3 region has 14 residues. Germline values: CDR1 KGHSH, CDR2 LQKENI. This CDR3 reads CASSPGTDNQPQHF. The CDR3 bases are TGTGCCAGCTCACCTGGGACCGACAATCAGCCCCAGCATTTT.

The gene calls are TRBV7-6 and TRBJ2-5; D assignment may be TRBD1 or TRBD2 (5 bases each). The germline CDR1 and CDR2 sequences are SGHVS and FNYEAQ. V lost 1 base and J lost 1, with 10 bases in between. CDR3 length equals 15 residues. The CDR3 here is CASSLDPGTQETQYF. Written as DNA, the CDR3 is TGTGCCAGCAGCTTAGATCCCGGGACCCAAGAGACCCAGTACTTC.

The rearrangement joins TRBV11-2 to TRBJ1-2; 9 positions match TRBD1. This CDR3 region has 14 residues. Per germline, CDR1 SGHAT and CDR2 FQNNGV. V lost 6 bases, J lost 2 bases, and 4 bases stayed unmatched. The CDR3 bases are TGTGCCAGCAGGGACGGGACAGGGAACTATGGCTACACCTTC. This encodes CASRDGTGNYGYTF.

This rearrangement joins TRBV4-2 to TRBJ1-3; D perhaps matches TRBD1 (5 bases). This CDR3 contains 15 residues. Germline CDR1 LGHNA, CDR2 YNFKEQ. The V and J ends lost 5 bases and 0 bases respectively, with 11 bases between them. CDR3 sequence reads: CASSVDSTSGNTIYF. The CDR3 nucleotides are TGTGCCAGCAGCGTCGACAGCACCTCTGGAAACACCATATATTTT.

The rearrangement links TRBV7-3 to TRBJ2-1; 8 nucleotides agree with TRBD2. This CDR3 comprises 16 residues. In germline, CDR1 is SGHTA, CDR2 FQGTGA. V lost 4 bases to trimming and J lost 2 bases; unmatched junction nucleotides: 7. The CDR3 region is CASSWGGGRPYNEQFF. CDR3 nucleotides: TGTGCCAGCAGCTGGGGAGGCGGGAGGCCCTACAATGAGCAGTTCTTC.

Note on this clone: Additional DNA sequences in this sample encode the identical CDR3. The gene calls are TRBV7-2 and TRBJ2-3; D unclear. CDR1 is SGHTA and CDR2 is FQGNSA in the germline V gene. The CDR3 has 12 amino acids. The ends were cut back, 0 bases at V and 6 bases at J, with 4 bases in the middle. CDR3 sequence reads: CASSLATDTQYF. CDR3 coding DNA: TGTGCCAGCAGCTTAGCGACCGATACGCAGTATTTT.

The chain has TRBV19 and TRBJ1-5, with D tentatively TRBD1 (6 bases). The V end was cut by 8 bases, the J end by 7 bases, with 18 bases between. Germline-derived CDR1 and CDR2 are LNHDA and SQIVND (reference sequence). CDR3 length: 14 residues. The CDR3 loop is CASAIGGVSQPQHF. The DNA of the CDR3 is TGTGCCAGTGCCATAGGGGGGGTTTCCCAGCCCCAGCATTTT.